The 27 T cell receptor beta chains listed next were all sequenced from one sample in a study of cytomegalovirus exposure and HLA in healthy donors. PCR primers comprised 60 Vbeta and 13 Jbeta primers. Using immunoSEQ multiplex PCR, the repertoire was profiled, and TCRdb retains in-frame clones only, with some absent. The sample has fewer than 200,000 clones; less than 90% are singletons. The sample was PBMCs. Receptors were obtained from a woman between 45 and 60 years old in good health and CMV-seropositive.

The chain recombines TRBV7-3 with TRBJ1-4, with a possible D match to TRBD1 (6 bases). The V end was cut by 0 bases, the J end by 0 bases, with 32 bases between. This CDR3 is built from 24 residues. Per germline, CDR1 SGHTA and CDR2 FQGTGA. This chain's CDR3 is CASSLTSPSPGQGISSSTNEKLFF. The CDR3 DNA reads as TGTGCCAGCAGCTTAACCTCTCCATCTCCGGGACAAGGAATCTCCTCCTCAACTAATGAAAAACTGTTTTTT. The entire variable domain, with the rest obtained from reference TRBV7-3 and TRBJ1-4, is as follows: GAGVSQTPSNKVTEKGKYVELRCDPISGHTALYWYRQSLGQGPEFLIYFQGTGAADDSGLPNDRFFAVRPEGSVSTLKIQRTERGDSAVYLCASSLTSPSPGQGISSSTNEKLFFGSGTQLSVL.

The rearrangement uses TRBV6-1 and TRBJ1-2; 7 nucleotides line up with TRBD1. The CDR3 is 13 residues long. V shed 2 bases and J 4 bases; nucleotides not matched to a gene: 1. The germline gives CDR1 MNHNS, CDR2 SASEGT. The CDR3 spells CASSESGGYGYTF. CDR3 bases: TGTGCCAGCAGTGAATCAGGGGGCTATGGCTACACCTTC.

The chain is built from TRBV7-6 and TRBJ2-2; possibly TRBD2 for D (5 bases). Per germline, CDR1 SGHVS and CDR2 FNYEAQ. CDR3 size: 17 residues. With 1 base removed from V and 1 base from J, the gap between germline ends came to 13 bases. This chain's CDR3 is CASSLGGLLRNTGELFF. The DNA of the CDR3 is TGTGCCAGCAGCTTAGGCGGGCTCCTGAGGAACACCGGGGAGCTGTTTTTT.

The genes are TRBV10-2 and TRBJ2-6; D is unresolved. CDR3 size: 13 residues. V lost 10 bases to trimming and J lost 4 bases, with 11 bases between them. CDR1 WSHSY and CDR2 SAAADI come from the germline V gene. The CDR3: CATHKEGANVLTF. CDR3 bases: TGCGCCACCCACAAGGAGGGGGCCAACGTCCTGACTTTC.

CDR3 loop: CASTRDRAYGYTF. CDR3 bases: TGTGCCAGTACCCGGGACAGGGCGTATGGCTACACCTTC. The genes are TRBV19 and TRBJ1-2; 9 bases fit TRBD1. This CDR3 has 13 residues. Germline-derived CDR1 and CDR2 are LNHDA and SQIVND (reference sequence). V lost 7 bases, J lost 5 bases, and 5 bases stayed unmatched.

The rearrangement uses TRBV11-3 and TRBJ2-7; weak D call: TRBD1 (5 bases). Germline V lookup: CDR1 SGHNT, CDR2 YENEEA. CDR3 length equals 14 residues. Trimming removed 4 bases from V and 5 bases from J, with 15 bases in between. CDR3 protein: CASSSAREGDEQYF. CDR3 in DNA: TGTGCCAGCAGCTCCGCCAGGGAAGGTGACGAGCAGTACTTC.

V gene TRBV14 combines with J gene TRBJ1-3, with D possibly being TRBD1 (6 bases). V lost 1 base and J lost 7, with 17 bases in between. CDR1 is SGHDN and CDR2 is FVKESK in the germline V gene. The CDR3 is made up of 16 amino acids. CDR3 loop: CASSQVGQSSGNTIYF. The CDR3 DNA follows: TGTGCCAGCAGCCAAGTCGGACAGTCCTCGGGGAACACCATATATTTT.

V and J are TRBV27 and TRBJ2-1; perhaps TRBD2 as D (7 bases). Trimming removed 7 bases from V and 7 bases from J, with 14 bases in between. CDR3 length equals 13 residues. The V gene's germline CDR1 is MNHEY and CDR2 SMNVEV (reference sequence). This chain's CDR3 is CASKGGGQNEQFF. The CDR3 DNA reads TGTGCCAGCAAGGGCGGGGGCCAGAATGAGCAGTTCTTC.

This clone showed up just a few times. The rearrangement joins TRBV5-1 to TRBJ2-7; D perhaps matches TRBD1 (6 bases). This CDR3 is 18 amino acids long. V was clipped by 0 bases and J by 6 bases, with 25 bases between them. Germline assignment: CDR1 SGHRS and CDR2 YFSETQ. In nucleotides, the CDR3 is TGCGCCAGCAGCTTGGTTTCTTTGTCGGGACACCGGGACGGCGAGCAGTACTTC. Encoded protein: CASSLVSLSGHRDGEQYF.

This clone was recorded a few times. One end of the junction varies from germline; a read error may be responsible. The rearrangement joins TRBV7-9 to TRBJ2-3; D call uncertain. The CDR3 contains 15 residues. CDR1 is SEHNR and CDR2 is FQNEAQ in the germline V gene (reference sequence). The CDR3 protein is CSSSPTGSYRDTQYF. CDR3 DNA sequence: TGTTCCAGCAGCCCCACCGGGTCTTATCGAGATACGCAGTATTTT.

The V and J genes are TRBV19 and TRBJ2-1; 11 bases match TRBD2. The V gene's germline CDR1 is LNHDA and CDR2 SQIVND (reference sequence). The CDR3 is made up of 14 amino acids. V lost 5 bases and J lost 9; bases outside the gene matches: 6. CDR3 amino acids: CASSSSSGRREQFF. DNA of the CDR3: TGTGCCAGTAGTTCGTCTAGCGGGAGGCGTGAGCAGTTCTTC. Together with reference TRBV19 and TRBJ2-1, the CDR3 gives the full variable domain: DGGITQSPKYLFRKEGQNVTLSCEQNLNHDAMYWYRQDPGQGLRLIYYSQIVNDFQKGDIAEGYSVSREKKESFPLTVTSAQKNPTAFYLCASSSSSGRREQFFGPGTRLTVL.

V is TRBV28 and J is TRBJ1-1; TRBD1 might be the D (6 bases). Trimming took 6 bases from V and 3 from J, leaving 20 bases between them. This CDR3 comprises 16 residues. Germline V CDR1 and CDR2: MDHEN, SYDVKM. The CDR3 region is CASSTNGGGLDTEAFF. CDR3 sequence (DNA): TGTGCCAGCAGCACTAATGGGGGCGGGTTGGACACTGAAGCTTTCTTT.

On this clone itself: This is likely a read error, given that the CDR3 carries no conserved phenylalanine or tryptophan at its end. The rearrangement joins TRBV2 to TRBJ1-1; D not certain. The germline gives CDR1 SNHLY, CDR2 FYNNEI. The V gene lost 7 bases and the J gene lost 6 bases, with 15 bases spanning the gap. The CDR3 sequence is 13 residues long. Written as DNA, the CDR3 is TGTGCCAGCACCTTAGACGTGGGCGCTGAAGCTTTCCTT. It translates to CASTLDVGAEAFL.

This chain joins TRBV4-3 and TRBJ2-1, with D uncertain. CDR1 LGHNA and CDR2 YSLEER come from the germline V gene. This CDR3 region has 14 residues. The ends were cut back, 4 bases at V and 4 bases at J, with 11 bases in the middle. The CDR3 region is CASSPSVVYNEQFF. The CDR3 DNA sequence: TGCGCCAGCAGCCCCTCGGTCGTATACAATGAGCAGTTCTTC.

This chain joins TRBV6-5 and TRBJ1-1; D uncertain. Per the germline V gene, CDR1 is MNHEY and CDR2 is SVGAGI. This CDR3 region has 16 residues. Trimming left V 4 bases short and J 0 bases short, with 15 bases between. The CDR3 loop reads CASSFRVDALNTEAFF. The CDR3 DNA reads TGTGCCAGCAGTTTCCGGGTAGACGCTTTGAACACTGAAGCTTTCTTT.

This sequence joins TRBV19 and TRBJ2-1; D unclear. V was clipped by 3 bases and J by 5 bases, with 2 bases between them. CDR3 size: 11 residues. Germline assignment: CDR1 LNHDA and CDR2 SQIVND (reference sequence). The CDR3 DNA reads TGTGCCAGTAGTATCGACAATGAGCAGTTCTTC. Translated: CASSIDNEQFF.

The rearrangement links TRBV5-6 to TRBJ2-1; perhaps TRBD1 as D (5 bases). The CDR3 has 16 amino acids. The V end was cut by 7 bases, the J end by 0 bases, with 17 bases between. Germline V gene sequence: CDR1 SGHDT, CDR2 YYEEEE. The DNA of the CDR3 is TGTGCCAGCCAGTCAGGGTCGAGGATCTCCTACAATGAGCAGTTCTTC. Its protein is CASQSGSRISYNEQFF.

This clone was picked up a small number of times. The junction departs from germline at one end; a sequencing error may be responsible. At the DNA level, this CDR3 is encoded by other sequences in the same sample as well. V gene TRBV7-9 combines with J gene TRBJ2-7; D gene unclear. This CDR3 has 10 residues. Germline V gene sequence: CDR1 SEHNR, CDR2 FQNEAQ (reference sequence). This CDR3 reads CSSSPIEQYF. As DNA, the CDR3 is TGTTCCAGCAGCCCCATTGAGCAGTACTTC.

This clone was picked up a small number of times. As DNA, the CDR3 is TGTGCCAGCAGCTTAGTCGGACTAGCGGGAATCTCTGGGCAGTACTTC. Protein product: CASSLVGLAGISGQYF. V usage is TRBV7-8 and J usage is TRBJ2-7; 12 bases agree with TRBD2. There are 16 residues in the CDR3. CDR1 and CDR2 (germline): SGHVS, FQNEAQ. With 1 base clipped from V and 9 bases from J, the junction kept 10 bases outside the gene matches.

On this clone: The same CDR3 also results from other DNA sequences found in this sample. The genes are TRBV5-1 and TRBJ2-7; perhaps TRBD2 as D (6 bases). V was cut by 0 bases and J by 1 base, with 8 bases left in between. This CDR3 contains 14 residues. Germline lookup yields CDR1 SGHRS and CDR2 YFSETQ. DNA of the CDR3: TGCGCCAGCAGCTTGGTTGGGACTTCCTACGAGCAGTACTTC. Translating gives CASSLVGTSYEQYF.

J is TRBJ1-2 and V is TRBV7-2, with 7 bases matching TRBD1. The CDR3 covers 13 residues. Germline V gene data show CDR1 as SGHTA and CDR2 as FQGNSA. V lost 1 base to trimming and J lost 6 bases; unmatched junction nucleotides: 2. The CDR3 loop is CASSLVTGNGYTF. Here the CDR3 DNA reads TGTGCCAGCAGCTTAGTGACAGGGAATGGCTACACCTTC. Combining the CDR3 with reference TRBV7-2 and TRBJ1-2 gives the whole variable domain GAGVSQSPSNKVTEKGKDVELRCDPISGHTALYWYRQSLGQGLEFLIYFQGNSAPDKSGLPSDRFSAERTGGSVSTLTIQRTQQEDSAVYLCASSLVTGNGYTFGSGTRLTVV.

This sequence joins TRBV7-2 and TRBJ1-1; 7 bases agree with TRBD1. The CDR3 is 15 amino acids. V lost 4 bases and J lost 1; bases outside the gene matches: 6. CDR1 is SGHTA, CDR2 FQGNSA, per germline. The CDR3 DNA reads TGTGCCAGCAGCTCCGGACAGGTAGGGAACACTGAAGCTTTCTTT. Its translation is CASSSGQVGNTEAFF.

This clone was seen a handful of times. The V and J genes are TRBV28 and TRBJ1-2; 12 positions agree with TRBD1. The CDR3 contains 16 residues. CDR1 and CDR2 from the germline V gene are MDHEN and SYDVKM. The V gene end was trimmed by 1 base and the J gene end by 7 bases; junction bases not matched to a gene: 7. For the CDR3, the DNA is TGTGCCAGCAGTTTATCCGGGACAGGGGGCGCTTCTGGCTACACCTTC. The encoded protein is CASSLSGTGGASGYTF.

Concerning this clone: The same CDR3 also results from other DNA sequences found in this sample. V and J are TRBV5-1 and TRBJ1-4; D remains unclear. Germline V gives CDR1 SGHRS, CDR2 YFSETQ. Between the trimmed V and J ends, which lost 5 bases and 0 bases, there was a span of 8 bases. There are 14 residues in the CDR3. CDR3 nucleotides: TGCGCCAGCAGTTTAGATGCAACTAATGAAAAACTGTTTTTT. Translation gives CASSLDATNEKLFF.

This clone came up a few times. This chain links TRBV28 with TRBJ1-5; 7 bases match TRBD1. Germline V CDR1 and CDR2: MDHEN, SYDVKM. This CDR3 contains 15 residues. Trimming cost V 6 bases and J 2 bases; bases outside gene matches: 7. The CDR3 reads CASRRQGGGNQPQHF. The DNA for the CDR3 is TGTGCCAGCAGGCGACAGGGAGGTGGCAATCAGCCCCAGCATTTT.

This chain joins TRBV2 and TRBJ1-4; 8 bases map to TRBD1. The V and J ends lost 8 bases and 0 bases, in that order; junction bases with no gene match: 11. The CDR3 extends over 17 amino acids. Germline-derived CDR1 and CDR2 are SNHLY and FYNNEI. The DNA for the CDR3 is TGTGCCAGCTGGGGGACAGGTCCTCCTGCAACTAATGAAAAACTGTTTTTT. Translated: CASWGTGPPATNEKLFF.

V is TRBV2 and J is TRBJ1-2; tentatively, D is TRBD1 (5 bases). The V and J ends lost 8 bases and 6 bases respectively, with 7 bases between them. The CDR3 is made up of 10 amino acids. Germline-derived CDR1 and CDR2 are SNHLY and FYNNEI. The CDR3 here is CASRGDGYTF. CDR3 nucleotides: TGTGCCAGCCGGGGGGATGGCTACACCTTC. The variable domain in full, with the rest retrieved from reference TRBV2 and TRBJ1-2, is EPEVTQTPSHQVTQMGQEVILRCVPISNHLYFYWYRQILGQKVEFLVSFYNNEISEKSEIFDDQFSVERPDGSNFTLKIRSTKLEDSAMYFCASRGDGYTFGSGTRLTVV.